The clone carrying this T cell receptor (beta chain) showed up many times. Its antigen is unknown. The data belong to a study of neurological immune-mediated disorders. Study-wide results and limits: The absence of any CDR3 amino acid sequence shared by expanded clones across subjects suggests that repertoires were private in all groups.

TCRdb fed the 5' RACE reads into MiXCR, producing one record per CDR3 protein. The sample yields under 50,000 distinct CDR3 sequences, roughly 11% seen once. The germline V and J ends were trimmed by 0 bases and 4 bases, with 14 bases remaining between them. CDR3 length equals 15 residues. The germline V gene has CDR1 DFQATT and CDR2 SNEGSKA (reference sequence). Sequencing used CD4+ T cells from blood. This sequence was found in a woman under 40 with HTLV-1-associated myelopathy (HAM/TSP). The chain uses TRBV20-1 and TRBJ2-3; tentative D call: TRBD2 (7 bases). CDR3 loop: CSARDGGGAADTQYF. The CDR3 DNA reads as TGCAGTGCTAGAGATGGGGGGGGGGCCGCAGATACGCAGTATTTT.